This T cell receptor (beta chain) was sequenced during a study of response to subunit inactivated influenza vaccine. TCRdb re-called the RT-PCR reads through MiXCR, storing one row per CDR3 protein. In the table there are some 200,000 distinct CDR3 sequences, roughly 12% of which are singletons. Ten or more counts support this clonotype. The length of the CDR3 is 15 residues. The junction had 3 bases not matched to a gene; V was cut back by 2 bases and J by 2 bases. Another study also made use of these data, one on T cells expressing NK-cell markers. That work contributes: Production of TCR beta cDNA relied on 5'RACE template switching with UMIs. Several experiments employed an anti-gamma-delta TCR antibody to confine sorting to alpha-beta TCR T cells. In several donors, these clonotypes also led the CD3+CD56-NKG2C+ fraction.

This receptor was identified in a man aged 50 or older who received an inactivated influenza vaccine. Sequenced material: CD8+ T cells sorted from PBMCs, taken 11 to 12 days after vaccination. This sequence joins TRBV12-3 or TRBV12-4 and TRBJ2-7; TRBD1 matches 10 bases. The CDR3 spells CASSLLGTGAYEQYF. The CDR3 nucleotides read TGTGCCAGCAGTTTACTTGGGACAGGGGCCTACGAGCAGTACTTC.